These T cell receptor beta chains were read from a single sample in a study of regulatory T cells in long-lasting Graves disease. One entry per CDR3 protein, called by TCRdb with MiXCR from the multiplex PCR reads. Among around 500,000 distinct CDR3 sequences listed, less than 25% were seen once. Material: peripheral blood mononuclear cells (PBMCs), obtained when the disease was refractory, from a patient treated with antithyroid drugs. The receptors here all came from a female donor with Graves disease. Each CDR3 is given with its conserved first and last residue. Part of the rows lack a size; the others show once, few, many or a class for expanded clones.

clone size,V gene,J gene,CDR3 protein
NA,TRBV28,TRBJ1-5,CASSPQQGFGSNQPQHF
NA,TRBV6-1,TRBJ2-4,CASRSLDVAKNIQYF
many,TRBV7-9,TRBJ2-5,CASSPPAQETQYF
many,TRBV6-1,TRBJ1-1,CASSEGLLGNTEAFF
few,TRBV29-1,TRBJ2-7,CSVELAGGLNYEQYF
many,TRBV28,TRBJ1-1,CASSFKGPMNTEAFF
many,TRBV6-1,TRBJ1-5,CASSENQPQHF
many,TRBV5-1,TRBJ1-1,CASSSTGFGSTEAFF
few,TRBV30,TRBJ2-4,CAWKPGLAGQHSKNIQYF
NA,TRBV11-2,TRBJ2-1,CTSSLVPGAAYNEQFF
NA,TRBV28,TRBJ2-3,CASTPGPTLAAPNTQYF
NA,TRBV5-6,TRBJ2-7,CASRSEVRDLQYEQYF
many,TRBV6-1,TRBJ2-5,CASSLSSGRPGETQYF
few,TRBV12-3/TRBV12-4,TRBJ1-3,CASSFLQGSGNTIYF
many,TRBV7-3,TRBJ2-7,CASSLKASGSIYEQYF
NA,TRBV29-1,TRBJ2-6,CSASGQGTPGANVLTF
many,TRBV6-5,TRBJ2-5,CASSYSLAGGTQYF
few,TRBV27,TRBJ2-7,CASSPRRGPIQYF
many,TRBV20-1,TRBJ1-4,CSAVQGPGEKLFF
NA,TRBV20-1,TRBJ2-2,CSAREYRGRAGELFF
many,TRBV6-1,TRBJ2-7,CASSIVVGLGEEQYF
many,TRBV3-1,TRBJ1-4,CASSQTPGRRNEKLFF
NA,TRBV6-2/TRBV6-3,TRBJ2-1,CASRAGTPYNEQFF
many,TRBV6-1,TRBJ2-7,CAGGGLAGVQYF
few,TRBV7-9,TRBJ1-5,CASSLGERPQHF
many,TRBV12-3/TRBV12-4,TRBJ2-5,CASRWGSGGRETQYF
NA,TRBV9,TRBJ2-5,CASSVDGTGKLETQYF
many,TRBV15,TRBJ2-7,CATSRDSTGRDYEQYF
NA,TRBV7-9,TRBJ1-3,CASSPSGGRNTIYF
few,TRBV5-5,TRBJ1-1,CASISRPGNTEAFF
NA,TRBV10-3,TRBJ2-7,CAISGTGTGSHEQYF
many,TRBV7-8,TRBJ2-7,CASSIGTSGSYEQYF
few,TRBV18,TRBJ1-1,CASSRPGLLAAVNTEAFF
few,TRBV10-3,TRBJ1-6,CAISFDRGDSPLHF
many,TRBV29-1,TRBJ1-2,CSVEDSGPGPNYGYTF
many,TRBV28,TRBJ1-5,CASRGQNNQPQHF
many,TRBV28,TRBJ2-7,CASSLIAGAVYEQYF
few,TRBV28,TRBJ2-1,CASRPEESQGWYEQFF
few,TRBV7-3,TRBJ2-1,CASSLSPLDEQFF
few,TRBV4-3,TRBJ1-2,CASSQGDRGRLAEGYTF
many,TRBV12-3/TRBV12-4,TRBJ1-2,CASSLSSRGRYGYTF
once,TRBV6-2/TRBV6-3,TRBJ1-3,CASSYGPGGGNTIYF
few,TRBV6-2/TRBV6-3,TRBJ2-1,CASSYSASSVNEQFF